A selection of T cell receptor beta chains follows, all from one sample in a study of blood T cell repertoires in COVID-19. Method: immunoSEQ multiplex PCR; TCRdb's copy keeps in-frame clones and lacks some. Counted here are some 270,000 clones, about 80% occurring once; the ten biggest clones make up around a sixth. The sequenced sample consisted of peripheral blood. Source of these receptors: a person aged 65 to 85 with COVID-19, enrolled during active disease. The CDR3 runs from the conserved cysteine through the conserved F or W. A D gene is named only where the DNA matches it firmly. Clone size is stated in some rows and not others, as once, few, many or a class when expanded.

-,TRBD2,TRBV29-1,TRBJ2-7,TGCAGCGTTAGTAGCGGGGGAGGGCGCGAGCAGTACTTC,CSVSSGGGREQYF
-,TRBD1,TRBV7-3,TRBJ2-1,TGTGCCAGCAGCCCAGGGGGGACAGGGACTGCCCGACTCTTCTTC,CASSPGGTGTARLFF
-,-,TRBV7-9,TRBJ2-7,TGTGCCAGCAGCCCTCTTGAGGGCAGGGGCCTCTCCTACGAGCAGTACTTC,CASSPLEGRGLSYEQYF
-,TRBD2,TRBV30,TRBJ2-3,TGTGCCTGGACCCCGGAGGCTAGCGGGTGGTTAGATACGCAGTATTTT,CAWTPEASGWLDTQYF
-,TRBD1,TRBV28,TRBJ1-1,TGTGCCAGCAGTTGGGGGACAGGGAACACTGAAGCTTTCTTT,CASSWGTGNTEAFF
-,-,TRBV7-2,TRBJ2-7,TGTGCCAGCAGCTTAACTCCTCGGGGGGCAGGTGAGCAGTACTTC,CASSLTPRGAGEQYF
few,TRBD1,TRBV11-1,TRBJ2-1,TGTGCCAGCAGCGCGGACAGGGGGGCGTACAATGAGCAGTTCTTC,CASSADRGAYNEQFF
-,TRBD1,TRBV24-1,TRBJ2-1,TGTGCCACCAGTGCCCTGGGGACAGTATCATCTGAGCAGTTCTTC,CATSALGTVSSEQFF
-,-,TRBV10-3,TRBJ1-2,TGTGCCATCAGTGAGTTTACCGGTGGCTACACCTTC,CAISEFTGGYTF
-,TRBD2,TRBV30,TRBJ2-2,TGTGCCTGGGACCTTTCGGGGGGGTACACCGGGGAGCTGTTTTTT,CAWDLSGGYTGELFF
-,-,TRBV7-2,TRBJ2-6,TGTGCCAGCAGCTTATCACACTCTGGGGCCAACGTCCTGACTTTC,CASSLSHSGANVLTF
-,-,TRBV27,TRBJ2-1,TGTGCCAGCAGTGCATTGTGGGCAAGTGAGCAGTTCTTC,CASSALWASEQFF
-,TRBD1,TRBV9,TRBJ1-5,TGTGCCAGCAGCCCGGGGACAGGGGTGGTTCAGCCCCAGCATTTT,CASSPGTGVVQPQHF
-,TRBD1,TRBV10-3,TRBJ1-5,TGTGCCATCAGTGAGCAGGGGGGTGCGGGTCAGCCCCAGCATTTT,CAISEQGGAGQPQHF
-,-,TRBV9,TRBJ1-3,TGTGCCAGCAGCGTAGTCCCGGGGATAATCTCTGGAAACACCATATATTTT,CASSVVPGIISGNTIYF
-,-,TRBV4-3,TRBJ1-1,TGCGCCAGCAGCAATCTAGGCACTGAAGCTTTCTTT,CASSNLGTEAFF
-,-,TRBV25-1,TRBJ1-6,TGTGCCAGCCAGGGTAATAATTCACCCCTCCACTTT,CASQGNNSPLHF
-,-,TRBV5-1,TRBJ2-2,TGCGCCAGCAGCTTGCAAGGCGTTCCGGGCACCGGGGAGCTGTTTTTT,CASSLQGVPGTGELFF
-,-,TRBV7-2,TRBJ1-1,TGTGCCAGCAGCCGTAGACAGCCGATGAACACTGAAGCTTTCTTT,CASSRRQPMNTEAFF
-,TRBD1,TRBV7-3,TRBJ2-5,TGTGCCAGCAGCTCGACAGGGGGCCTGGAGACCCAGTACTTC,CASSSTGGLETQYF
-,TRBD1,TRBV19,TRBJ2-5,TGTGCCAGTAGTGCCTCCTCGGGACAGGTACCGGACTTC,CASSASSGQVPDF
once,-,TRBV2,TRBJ1-4,TGTGCCAGCAGCCAAGGTGGCGGAGAAAAACTGTTTTTT,CASSQGGGEKLFF
-,-,TRBV28,TRBJ1-5,TGTGCCATCGCGGACACGTCGTGGTATAGCAATCAGCCCCAGCATTTT,CAIADTSWYSNQPQHF
-,-,TRBV11-3,TRBJ2-3,TGTGCCAGCAGCCCGGGTGCGGTCACAGATACGCAGTATTTT,CASSPGAVTDTQYF
-,TRBD1,TRBV18,TRBJ2-3,TGTGCCAGCCATCAGGGGGCGCATGCAGATACGCAGTATTTT,CASHQGAHADTQYF
-,TRBD2,TRBV7-2,TRBJ2-7,TGTGCCAGCAGCGGGACTAGCGGTACCTACGAGCAGTACTTC,CASSGTSGTYEQYF
-,TRBD1,TRBV7-2,TRBJ2-7,TGTGCCAGCAGCCAAGGGACAGGGGTCTACGAGCAGTACTTC,CASSQGTGVYEQYF
-,-,TRBV6-5,TRBJ2-7,TGTGCCAGCACTAAAGGGGGTACCTACGAGCAGTACTTC,CASTKGGTYEQYF